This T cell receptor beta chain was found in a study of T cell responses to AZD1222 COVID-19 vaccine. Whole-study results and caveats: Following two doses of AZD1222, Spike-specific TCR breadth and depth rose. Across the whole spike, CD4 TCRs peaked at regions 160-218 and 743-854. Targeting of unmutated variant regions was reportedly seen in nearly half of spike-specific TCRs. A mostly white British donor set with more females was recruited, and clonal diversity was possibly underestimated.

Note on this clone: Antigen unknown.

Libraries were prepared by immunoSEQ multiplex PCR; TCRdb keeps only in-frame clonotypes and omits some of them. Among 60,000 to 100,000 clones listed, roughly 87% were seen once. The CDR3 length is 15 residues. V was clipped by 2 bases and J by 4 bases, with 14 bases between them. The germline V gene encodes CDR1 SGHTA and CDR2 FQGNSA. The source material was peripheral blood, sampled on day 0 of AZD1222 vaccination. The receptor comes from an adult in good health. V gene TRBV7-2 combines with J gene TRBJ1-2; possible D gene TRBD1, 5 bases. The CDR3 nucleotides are TGTGCCAGCAGCTTATTGCAGGGCATCGGCTATGGCTACACCTTC. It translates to CASSLLQGIGYGYTF.